This T cell receptor (beta chain) is drawn from a study of blood T cell repertoires in COVID-19 (dated by TCRdb to about 2020). Some background on the complete study: Samples from collaborators originated in the United States, Italy and Spain and spanned both the acute and convalescent phases of COVID-19. The material from the prospective study consisted of cDNA or gDNA derived from T cells, B-cell-depleted T cells, or PBMCs. Deeply sampled blood TCRbeta repertoires from subjects exposed to, actively infected with, or recovered from COVID-19 were included in the dataset. The repertoires were made available in a free public database intended to serve as a resource for research on the immune response to SARS-CoV-2. The samples were drawn from the first 160 participants of the ongoing ImmuneRACE study and from some 1,300 subjects provided by 6 global collaborators. The sample metadata nearly always contained a de-identified subject ID, COVID-19 status, age in years and sex. Where available, HLA class I and class II types were obtained from metadata supplied by the sample provider rather than from assay-based typing. The full study reports these points: Clinical and demographic metadata were provided uncurated, with the amount varying by source and participant.

TCRbeta CDR3 regions were amplified from genomic DNA using the immunoSEQ Assay, a bias-controlled multiplex PCR. On the authors' methods: The number of nucleated cells in each sample was estimated from the amplification of reference gene primers within the assay. Sequence reads were collapsed and filtered to measure the absolute abundance of every unique TCRbeta CDR3 rearrangement. For each sample, productive Simpson clonality was calculated by taking the square root of Simpson's diversity index across productive rearrangements. TCRdb stores this immuneACCESS table with in-frame sequences only. Part of the clones is absent; in the studies checked, under half of the shortfall reflects unresolved V genes, and no reason is known for the rest. V and J calls and clone size are copied from that table; D and trimming were computed from the DNA. The sample includes 140,000 or so clones, with over 65% observed a single time. Of the sample, about 15% falls within the top ten clones.

This clone occurred once. The specificity of this receptor is unknown. No base-level quality is on record; no much larger clone is a single base apart. Whole blood was collected in K2EDTA tubes by collaborating institutions according to the institutions' own protocols. For TCRbeta analysis, collaborators shipped samples as frozen whole blood, isolated PBMCs, or DNA extracted from either of those sample types. Sequenced: peripheral blood. The TCR sequence derives from a man aged 45 to 65 with acute or convalescent COVID-19.

The nucleotides are TGTGCCAGCAGCGTCGGTCAGGGGGATGAAAAACTGTTTTTT. Its amino acids are CASSVGQGDEKLFF. The sequence is built from TRBV9 and TRBJ1-4, and 7 bases in between align with TRBD1. The germline V gene yields SGDLS for CDR1 and YYNGEE for CDR2. Trimming accounts for 2 bases at V and 6 bases at J, while the number of junction bases matched to no gene is 4. CDR3 length: 14 amino acids, cysteine to phenylalanine. Here the CDR3 DNA is all that survives: 42 bases in frame from base 1.